Below, one T cell receptor (beta chain) is given with its context. Its antigen is not yet known. Per-nucleotide qualities are absent, and no much larger clonotype sits a single base away. The sample originates from a study of cytomegalovirus exposure and HLA in healthy donors listed by TCRdb under 2017. In terms of the full investigation: An earlier analysis of approximately 640 of the donors reported 250 to 350 Gb of sequence data and roughly 100 million unique TCR beta sequences from 190 million or so T cells. Approximately 330 gigabases of sequencing data and around 85 million unique TCR sequences made up an early release that covered roughly 670 HLA-typed donors. Of the approximately 400 genotyped donors, 81% were placed in the genetic ancestry cluster associated with self-reported Caucasian donors. The study aimed to test whether cataloging public T cell receptors could reveal signatures of past pathogen exposure. The study profiled the T cell repertoires of more than 500 subjects by immunosequencing and related them to cytomegalovirus serostatus. A separate validation cohort of roughly 110 different subjects was used in addition to the approximately 700-subject first cohort. High-throughput TCR immunosequencing, statistical association of individual TCRs with disease status, and machine learning were combined to predict cytomegalovirus infection status. A later analysis re-examined previously published TCR beta repertoires from more than 650 donors and added high-resolution HLA genotyping to investigate patterns of TCR occurrence. The later analysis used no new phenotypic data to find candidate immune exposures, relying instead on TCR beta sequences and their occurrence across donors. An earlier analysis of fewer than 750 of the donors used high-throughput TCR beta sequencing to judge whether each TCR beta V gene segment behaved as functional or pseudogenic. Donor age, sex, ethnicity and CMV serostatus were compiled alongside the repertoire data. In a later genetic analysis, genome-wide SNP genotypes for about three fifths of the roughly 670 donors were used, and that subset was treated as a discovery cohort. All discovery cohort repertoires had been generated on a single sequencing platform. HLA typing included class I and class II loci at four-digit resolution. The number of donors typed differed by locus, with roughly 629-640 for A, B, C, DRB1 and DQB1, roughly 520 for DQA1, about 610 for DPA1, and 400 to 490 for DPB1. Because of strong linkage in the cohort, five DR-DQ haplotypes were treated as single units for association and clustering. Across 398 genotyped donors of the cohort, an average of 235,054 unique TCR beta nucleotide sequences per donor were sequenced, and roughly a sixth of those sequences were non-productive.

From the cysteine up to the phenylalanine, the CDR3 has a length of 13 residues. The retained sequence is limited to the CDR3, 39 bases, with the frame set at the first base. CDR1 MDHEN and CDR2 SYDVKM were looked up in the germline V gene. Trimming removed 8 bases from V and 8 bases from J; the gene matches leave 6 bases unexplained. The study at large found these results: Most CMV-associated TCR beta chains appeared to be HLA-restricted in a later analysis, and the HLA associations seemed to be driven largely by CMV exposure. In a later analysis, around 17,000 TCR beta sequences were associated with specific HLA alleles at a false discovery rate of 0.05. The classifier was reported to diagnose cytomegalovirus status with high specificity and sensitivity in both the original and validation cohorts. The 87-base-pair reads could not distinguish some IMGT-functional V segments, including TRBV6-2 and TRBV6-3, so those segments were excluded. Roughly uniform sequencing depth across donors was assumed in presence/absence analyses, although this assumption may not hold. Linkage disequilibrium might explain the correlated functional status among segregating V segments, but an unknown experimental factor could not be ruled out. According to a later analysis, TCR association rates differed among HLA loci, with DRB1 alleles showing the most associated TCRs and HLA-C alleles showing the fewest. HLA typing was unavailable for some donors at each locus, so association tests used only the typed subset. This cohort had only TCR beta chains sequenced, and the lack of alpha or paired-chain data limited which features could be detected. The sequencing pipeline was judged likely to have produced a cluster of highly shared sequence variants as a technical artifact. According to a later analysis, parvovirus B19, influenza, CMV and Epstein-Barr virus appeared linked to several top co-occurrence clusters. A later genetic analysis associated a missense DCLRE1C variant with V-gene and J-gene trimming of TCR beta chains, and an independent cohort replicated the association. According to the authors, the approach could potentially be generalized to other disease states and immunological phenotypes. In the study, around 150 TCR beta chains were listed as associated with cytomegalovirus. Strong co-occurrence of HLA alleles, especially DR and DQ, made assigning TCR associations to individual alleles difficult. A further reported finding was that TCR beta sequences accurately predicted the HLA-A and HLA-B alleles for most subjects in the first cohort. In vitro tests confirmed that a few of the cytomegalovirus-associated TCR beta chains recognize cytomegalovirus antigens. Broadly in line with IMGT annotations, most TCR beta V segments showed up in productive rearrangements about 87% or about 30% of the time in an earlier analysis of some 590 of the donors. Across donors, most TCR sequences were observed very rarely, whereas some public TCRs were present in many individuals. Roughly 15 rarely observed V segments, including chromosome 9 orphons, were excluded from the earlier analysis of several hundred of the donors because counts were too low. In a later genetic analysis, fewer N-insertions in productive TCRs were reported among donors in an Asian-associated ancestry cluster than the approximately 670-donor mean. A later analysis found that HLA-associated TCR beta chains were more clonally expanded and had lower generation probabilities than equally common non-associated chains. CMV serostatus was the only immune exposure information available for the cohort.

The receptor library was made with the immunoSEQ multiplex PCR assay. A mixture of 60 forward primers for TCR Vbeta segments and 13 reverse primers for TCR Jbeta segments was used in the multiplex PCR. The CDR3 region of rearranged TCR beta genes was amplified from genomic DNA by a multiplex PCR assay. On the Illumina HiSeq System, the amplified TCR beta libraries were sequenced as 87-base-pair reads. The published analysis was carried out like this. A later analysis tallied around 82 million unique TCR beta chains across the 550 to 850 repertoires, and roughly 11 million of those chains were shared by two or more donors. Raw reads were error-corrected and collapsed into unique sequences with a nearest-neighbor algorithm that merged closely related sequences to remove PCR and sequencing errors. Alignment of CDR3 sequences to IMGT reference sequences was used to assign V, D and J gene segments. For a sequence to be retained, a match of at least six nucleotides was required to both a V gene segment and a J gene segment. A rearrangement was called productive if the CDR3 had no stop codons and remained in frame with V and J, and every other rearrangement was called non-productive. Following IMGT convention, CDR3 was defined as the stretch from the second conserved V-encoded cysteine up to the conserved J-encoded phenylalanine. The earlier analysis of roughly 590 of the donors excluded any sequence lacking an unambiguous match to a single V gene segment. An earlier analysis of fewer than 750 of the donors called V segments functional above 56.7% productive rearrangements and segregating when the between-donor standard deviation exceeded 5%. A statistical classification framework was built to diagnose cytomegalovirus status from the catalog of TCR beta chain sequences. In a later analysis, TCR nucleotide sequences were compared against IMGT/GENE-DB human TR gene sequences so that V and J genes could be assigned. The TCRdist pipeline was used in a later analysis to assign CDR3 sequences and most-parsimonious VDJ recombination scenarios. In a later analysis, each TCR beta chain was defined by its CDR3 amino acid sequence together with its V-gene family, and reads without a unique V-gene family were excluded. In a later analysis, some 600 highly shared, low-generation-probability nucleotide sequences were removed to address suspected cross-contamination and a sequencing artifact. For each public chain, a later analysis derived a clonal expansion index from normalized ranks of inferred template counts within each repertoire. A later analysis computed generation probabilities with a VDJ recombination model fitted to out-of-frame rearrangements, and checked the results against IGoR. Hypergeometric tests were used in a later analysis to score TCR-TCR, TCR-HLA and TCR-CMV co-occurrence, with a repertoire-size bias correction applied to the TCR pairs. False discovery rates were estimated in a later analysis by permuting HLA or CMV assignments 20 times. A later analysis grouped co-occurring TCRs with DBSCAN, adding TCRdist sequence similarity when clustering within HLA-allele-positive subsets. Repertoires with fewer than 30,000 or more than 120,000 public chains, plus five repertoires with anomalous nucleotide sharing, were excluded from co-occurrence clustering. The table was pulled from immuneACCESS by TCRdb, which kept in-frame rearrangements only. Such tables lose some clones; where checked, under half of the loss comes from unresolved V genes, and the rest has no known cause. That table supplies the V and J calls and clone size; D and trimming were determined from the DNA. This sample lists about 160,000 clones; 75% to 85% were detected once. Of the sample, about 3.7% is held by the ten largest clones.

The cohort consisted of fewer than 700 healthy bone marrow donors. All cohort members were sampled while nominally healthy, although unrecorded immune exposures were likely present. Of the 670 or so cohort members, almost 300 had positive CMV serostatus and 350 to 450 had negative CMV serostatus, and CMV serostatus was not recorded for the donor. Each donor provided a peripheral blood sample, and peripheral blood mononuclear cells were used for TCR beta sequencing. The Qiagen DNeasy Blood Extraction Kit was used to extract genomic DNA from the blood cell samples. The clonotype was recovered from a human donor in good health. The material sequenced was PBMCs. Recombination connected TRBV28 to TRBJ1-2; 12 of the junction bases match TRBD1. Here the CDR3 is given as CASDGTGGWGYTF. The DNA is TGTGCCAGCGACGGGACAGGGGGCTGGGGCTACACCTTC.